This passage covers 21 T cell receptor beta chains from one sample sequenced in a study of T cells in Graves' hyperthyroidism and ophthalmopathy. Amplified TCR beta CDR3 regions came from RNA transcripts. The primer set for the first-round RT-PCR of the TCR CDR3 was HTBI. MiXCR, applied by TCRdb to the multiplex PCR reads, yields one record per CDR3 protein. The sample has under 700,000 distinct CDR3 sequences, over 15% seen once; the top ten hold 15% to 20%. The source material was blood. The receptors were sampled from a woman under 30 with Graves' hyperthyroidism.

Regarding this clonotype: A much larger clone is a single base away; this may be a read error. The chain combines TRBV7-2 with TRBJ2-5, with TRBD2 identical over 8 bases. After removal of 4 bases from V and 5 bases from J, the junction contained 6 bases not matched to a gene. The CDR3 runs 14 residues. CDR1 is SGHTA, CDR2 FQGNSA, per germline. This CDR3 is CASSWGLGGETQYF. As DNA, the CDR3 is TGTGCCAGCAGCTGGGGACTAGGGGGGGAGACCCAGTACTTC.

This clonotype turned up a few times. The germline gene is not matched at one end of the junction; a read error may be the cause. V is TRBV6-2 or TRBV6-3 and J is TRBJ1-1; 11 bases fit TRBD1. Germline assignment: CDR1 MNHEY and CDR2 SVGEGT. The CDR3 length is 15 residues. The CDR3 DNA sequence: TGTGCCAGCAGAATGACCGGGACAGGGGGTACTGGAGCTTTCTTT. Its translation: CASRMTGTGGTGAFF.

This clonotype was detected only once. This chain joins TRBV19 and TRBJ1-2; the match to TRBD1 covers 12 bases. Trimming at V came to 3 bases and at J to 0 bases, leaving 11 bases not matched to a gene. In germline, CDR1 is LNHDA, CDR2 SQIVND (reference sequence). CDR3 size: 19 residues. The CDR3 spells CASSIRDRGRLEANYGYTF. CDR3 DNA: TGTGCCAGTAGTATTCGGGACAGGGGGCGCCTGGAAGCTAACTATGGCTACACCTTC.

This chain links TRBV24-1 with TRBJ2-1; no definite D call. Germline V CDR1 and CDR2: KGHDR, SFDVKD. This CDR3 has 15 amino acids. V lost 0 bases to trimming and J lost 7 bases, with 12 bases between them. In nucleotides, the CDR3 is TGTGCCACCAGTGATTTGTTCAGCGACGCGAATGAGCAGTTCTTC. Amino acids: CATSDLFSDANEQFF.

The chain links TRBV2 to TRBJ2-1; 10 bases are a match to TRBD2. Germline V gene lookup returns CDR1 SNHLY and CDR2 FYNNEI. Trimming removed 7 bases from V and 6 bases from J; junction bases left unmatched: 9. The length of the CDR3 is 15 residues. The CDR3 DNA follows: TGTGCCAGCAACAAACTAGCGGGGACGATCAATGAGCAGTTCTTC. Translated, it gives CASNKLAGTINEQFF. Variable domain in full (rest from reference TRBV2 and TRBJ2-1): EPEVTQTPSHQVTQMGQEVILRCVPISNHLYFYWYRQILGQKVEFLVSFYNNEISEKSEIFDDQFSVERPDGSNFTLKIRSTKLEDSAMYFCASNKLAGTINEQFFGPGTRLTVL.

Points on this clonotype: This may arise from a read error, as a much more abundant clone is one base away. The chain joins TRBV11-1 to TRBJ2-1, with a weak D call TRBD2 (7 bases). CDR1 is SGHAT, CDR2 FQDESV, per germline (reference sequence). The CDR3 runs 16 residues. CDR3 residues: CASSQERGQFYNGQFF. The CDR3 nucleotides read TGTGCCAGCAGCCAGGAGCGGGGACAATTTTACAATGGGCAGTTCTTC.

This rearrangement joins TRBV7-8 to TRBJ1-5, with TRBD1 as a possible D gene (5 bases). The CDR3 runs 18 residues. Between the trimmed V and J ends, which lost 0 bases and 0 bases, there was a span of 15 bases. Germline CDR1 is SGHVS and CDR2 is FQNEAQ. The CDR3 DNA reads as TGTGCCAGCAGCTTAGCGGCAGGGCCTAATTATAGCAATCAGCCCCAGCATTTT. Amino acid sequence: CASSLAAGPNYSNQPQHF.

To note about this clonotype: This may stem from a read error, because a much larger clone lies one nucleotide away. V usage is TRBV7-8 and J usage is TRBJ1-3, with no clear D. The CDR3 covers 17 residues. CDR1 and CDR2 (germline): SGHVS, FQNEAQ. The CDR3, as DNA: TGTGCCAGCAGCTTAGGCCTAGGAGGTAGCTCTGGAAACACCACATATTTT. Its protein is CASSLGLGGSSGNTTYF.

This clonotype was observed at least ten times. The rearrangement uses TRBV20-1 and TRBJ2-7; D remains ambiguous. Looked up from germline, CDR1 is DFQATT and CDR2 is SNEGSKA (reference sequence). V dropped 2 bases and J dropped 1 base, with 12 bases sitting between them. The CDR3 loop spans 14 amino acids. CDR3 protein: CSARPHNPSYEQYF. CDR3 DNA sequence: TGCAGTGCTAGACCGCACAACCCTTCCTACGAGCAGTACTTC.

The table lists this clonotype with many counts. The chain employs TRBV5-1 and TRBJ2-1, with 13 bases lining up with TRBD2. CDR3 length: 20 amino acids. Germline V gene sequence: CDR1 SGHRS, CDR2 YFSETQ. Germline trimming cut 4 bases from V and 1 base from J; bases unmatched to any gene: 14. CDR3 in DNA: TGCGCCAGCAGCGGCGATGGACTAGCGGGAGACAGGAGATCCTACAATGAGCAGTTCTTC. This translates into CASSGDGLAGDRRSYNEQFF.

The rearrangement links TRBV12-3 or TRBV12-4 to TRBJ2-3; D call uncertain. The V end was cut by 8 bases, the J end by 8 bases, with 8 bases between. CDR3 size: 10 residues. The CDR3 protein is CASGSGTQYF. The CDR3 coding sequence is TGTGCCAGCGGATCCGGTACGCAGTATTTT.

This chain uses TRBV6-2 or TRBV6-3 with TRBJ1-2, with a possible D match to TRBD1 (5 bases). The CDR3 length is 16 residues. From germline, CDR1 is MNHEY and CDR2 SVGEGT. V lost 7 bases to trimming and J lost 2 bases, with 20 bases between them. In nucleotides, the CDR3 is TGTGCCAGCACCAGCCAGGGAGTTCAAAAGAACTATGGCTACACCTTC. It encodes CASTSQGVQKNYGYTF.

The rearrangement links TRBV19 to TRBJ2-7; D remains ambiguous. The V gene's germline CDR1 is LNHDA and CDR2 SQIVND (reference sequence). The V and J ends lost 1 base and 7 bases respectively, with 8 bases between them. The CDR3 runs to 12 residues. The CDR3 reads CASSIGVGEQYF. CDR3 DNA: TGTGCCAGTAGTATAGGAGTGGGAGAGCAGTACTTC.

This clonotype was found a few times. This sequence joins TRBV15 and TRBJ2-7; D is possibly TRBD1 or TRBD2 (5 bases each). Germline CDR1 LNHNV, CDR2 YYDKDF (reference sequence). V lost 1 base to trimming and J lost 6 bases, with 16 bases between them. The CDR3 is 15 amino acids. CDR3: CATSRGSMGEGEQYF. The CDR3 DNA sequence: TGTGCCACCAGCAGAGGCTCCATGGGGGAAGGCGAGCAGTACTTC.

This clonotype was observed many times. V and J are TRBV7-9 and TRBJ2-3, with D maybe TRBD1 (6 bases). Germline lookup yields CDR1 SEHNR and CDR2 FQNEAQ (reference sequence). V was cut by 3 bases and J by 7 bases, with 14 bases left in between. The CDR3 has 14 amino acids. As DNA, the CDR3 is TGTGCCAGCAGCTTGCTCGAAAGGGGGAATACGCAGTATTTT. It codes for CASSLLERGNTQYF.

V usage is TRBV5-1 and J usage is TRBJ1-1; the D gene is possibly TRBD1 (5 bases). The germline V gene has CDR1 SGHRS and CDR2 YFSETQ. This CDR3 contains 15 residues. V was cut by 3 bases and J by 0 bases, with 12 bases left in between. CDR3 nucleotide sequence: TGCGCCAGCAGCTCACCCCAGGGTGTGAACACTGAAGCTTTCTTT. Amino acids: CASSSPQGVNTEAFF.

The chain links TRBV20-1 to TRBJ2-4, with D maybe TRBD1 (5 bases). Per germline, CDR1 DFQATT and CDR2 SNEGSKA (reference sequence). CDR3 length: 16 residues. V was shortened by 0 bases and J by 0 bases, with 12 bases between the two germline ends. The chain's CDR3 is CSARDVAGPAKNIQYF. CDR3 nucleotides: TGCAGTGCTAGAGATGTGGCAGGGCCAGCCAAAAACATTCAGTACTTC.

V and J are TRBV29-1 and TRBJ1-4; D gene uncertain. The CDR3 runs to 13 residues. Germline CDR1 SQVTM, CDR2 ANQGSEA. Trimming took 4 bases from V and 10 from J, leaving 16 bases between them. The CDR3 reads CSVATLTDGKLFF. The CDR3 DNA follows: TGCAGCGTTGCAACGTTGACGGATGGAAAACTGTTTTTT.

Comment on this clonotype: A much larger clonotype is one base distant, so this may be a read error. In DNA form, the CDR3 reads TGTGCCAGCAGCGTAGGGACGGGATTCTCCTACGAGCTGTACTTC. This sequence encodes CASSVGTGFSYELYF. V gene TRBV9 combines with J gene TRBJ2-7, with D maybe TRBD2 (5 bases). The germline CDR1 and CDR2 sequences are SGDLS and YYNGEE. The CDR3 is made up of 15 amino acids. Looking up the rest from reference TRBV9 and TRBJ2-7 gives the full variable domain: DSGVTQTPKHLITATGQRVTLRCSPRSGDLSVYWYQQSLDQGLQFLIQYYNGEERAKGNILERFSAQQFPDLHSELNLSSLELGDSALYFCASSVGTGFSYELYFGPGTRLTVT.

This clonotype was counted ten times or more. The V call is TRBV15, the J call TRBJ1-2; 9 bases agree with TRBD1. V was clipped by 5 bases and J by 4 bases; unmatched bases: 8. The CDR3 runs 15 residues. The germline V gene encodes CDR1 LNHNV and CDR2 YYDKDF (reference sequence). In DNA form, the CDR3 reads TGTGCCACCAGCGGCCAGGGGGACAGGGCCTATGGCTACACCTTC. Its translation is CATSGQGDRAYGYTF.

This clonotype was observed a handful of times. V and J are TRBV6-1 and TRBJ2-3; 7 bases are a match to TRBD2. V gave up 0 bases and J gave up 2 bases; unmatched junction bases: 8. The CDR3 contains 17 residues. Germline CDR1 reads MNHNS; CDR2 reads SASEGT. The CDR3 nucleotides read TGTGCCAGCAGTGAAGCGCTAGGGGAGGGTTACACAGATACGCAGTATTTT. Its translation: CASSEALGEGYTDTQYF.